A single sample gave rise to the 16 T cell receptor beta chains below, sequenced in a study of blood T cell repertoires in COVID-19. Using immunoSEQ multiplex PCR, the repertoire was profiled, and TCRdb retains in-frame clones only, with some absent. The sample includes roughly 150,000 clones, roughly 80% of them seen just once. The sequenced sample was PBMCs or T cells enriched from blood (not recorded which). These receptors were collected from a woman between 35 and 50 years old with acute COVID-19.

This chain uses TRBV7-2 with TRBJ2-3; possible D gene TRBD1, 5 bases. Between the trimmed V and J ends, which lost 5 bases and 0 bases, there was a span of 9 bases. The CDR3 runs 14 residues. Germline loops: CDR1 SGHTA, CDR2 FQGNSA. This chain's CDR3 is CASSPGSSTDTQYF. In DNA, the CDR3 is TGTGCCAGCAGCCCAGGGTCGAGCACAGATACGCAGTATTTT.

V gene TRBV5-6 combines with J gene TRBJ1-2; weak D call: TRBD1 (5 bases). V lost 1 base and J 7 bases, leaving 17 bases between the germline ends. Germline CDR1 is SGHDT and CDR2 is YYEEEE. This CDR3 spans 15 amino acids. Here the CDR3 reads CASSLSGRPRGGYTF. In nucleotides, the CDR3 is TGTGCCAGCAGCTTGTCGGGCAGGCCTAGGGGTGGCTACACCTTC.

The V gene is TRBV7-2, the J gene TRBJ2-1, with a tentative D call TRBD2 (6 bases). Germline V gene lookup returns CDR1 SGHTA and CDR2 FQGNSA. Trimming pared 5 bases from V and 15 bases from J, leaving 17 bases between. The CDR3 is made up of 12 amino acids. The CDR3 nucleotides read TGTGCCAGCAGCATCACTACGGGGGAAGTGTTCTTC. This encodes CASSITTGEVFF. Full variable domain (missing parts from reference TRBV7-2 and TRBJ2-1): GAGVSQSPSNKVTEKGKDVELRCDPISGHTALYWYRQSLGQGLEFLIYFQGNSAPDKSGLPSDRFSAERTGGSVSTLTIQRTQQEDSAVYLCASSITTGEVFFGPGTRLTVL.

The chain links TRBV27 to TRBJ2-1; D is possibly TRBD2 (6 bases). The V end was cut by 3 bases, the J end by 6 bases, with 9 bases between. There are 13 residues in the CDR3. Germline V gives CDR1 MNHEY, CDR2 SMNVEV (reference sequence). CDR3 sequence: CASSLTRGNEQFF. CDR3 sequence (DNA): TGTGCCAGCAGTTTGACTAGAGGCAATGAGCAGTTCTTC.

CDR3 loop: CASRDGANGLAGNNEQFF. CDR3 DNA: TGTGCCAGCAGGGACGGGGCGAACGGACTAGCGGGAAACAATGAGCAGTTCTTC. This chain links TRBV5-4 with TRBJ2-1, with TRBD2 matching 12 bases. Germline V gene data show CDR1 as SGHNT and CDR2 as YYREEE (reference sequence). V was clipped by 5 bases and J by 5 bases; unmatched bases: 14. The CDR3 has 18 residues.

This clone was seen a handful of times. The rearrangement joins TRBV3-1 (or the pseudogene TRBV3-2) to TRBJ2-1; D possibly corresponds to TRBD1 (6 bases). This CDR3 has 12 amino acids. Germline assignment: CDR1 LGHDT and CDR2 YNNKEL (reference sequence). Trimming removed 4 bases at V and 10 bases at J, with 11 bases between. The CDR3, as DNA: TGTGCCAGCAGCCGTCCCGGGACAGAGCAGTTCTTC. It specifies CASSRPGTEQFF.

The chain has TRBV9 and TRBJ2-1, with 7 bases that match TRBD2. Trimming at V came to 0 bases and at J to 6 bases, leaving 9 bases not matched to a gene. Germline CDR1 SGDLS, CDR2 YYNGEE. This CDR3 has 16 residues. CDR3 loop: CASSVGGGRSFNEQFF. CDR3 nucleotides: TGTGCCAGCAGCGTAGGTGGCGGGAGAAGTTTCAATGAGCAGTTCTTC.

A note on this clone: A read error may produce the germline difference seen at one junction end. V gene TRBV7-7 combines with J gene TRBJ2-5; 9 bases match TRBD2. The CDR3 totals 16 residues. Germline-derived CDR1 and CDR2 are SSHAT and FNYEAQ (reference sequence). DNA for the CDR3: TGTGCTAGCAGCTTAGCGGCGGGAGGGGGGGAAGAGACCCAGTACTTC. Translating it yields CASSLAAGGGEETQYF. The whole variable domain, remainder taken from reference TRBV7-7 and TRBJ2-5, is GAGVSQSPRYKVTKRGQDVTLRCDPISSHATLYWYQQALGQGPEFLTYFNYEAQPDKSGLPSDRFSAERPEGSISTLTIQRTEQRDSAMYRCASSLAAGGGEETQYFGPGTRLLVL.

This clone was observed once. The rearrangement links TRBV7-9 to TRBJ2-1, with 9 bases matching TRBD1. J was trimmed by 6 bases and V by 0 bases; bases with no gene match: 3. Germline V gene data show CDR1 as SEHNR and CDR2 as FQNEAQ (reference sequence). The CDR3 has 15 residues. CDR3 in DNA: TGTGCCAGCAGCTTAGCGGACAGGGGTTTCAATGAGCAGTTCTTC. The encoded protein is CASSLADRGFNEQFF.

V and J are TRBV21-1 and TRBJ2-5; TRBD1 is the table's D call and was not checked against the DNA. TRBV21-1 is assigned pseudogene status. There are 17 residues in the CDR3. The CDR3 reads CASSKEGKVCVWETQYF. In DNA form, the CDR3 reads TGTGCCAGCAGCAAAGAGGGGAAGGTCTGCGTCTGGGAGACCCAGTACTTC.

The chain is built from TRBV6-1 and TRBJ1-2; 8 bases align to TRBD1. Germline V gene data show CDR1 as MNHNS and CDR2 as SASEGT. The CDR3 consists of 16 residues. V lost 4 bases and J lost 2; bases outside the gene matches: 9. The CDR3 DNA sequence: TGTGCCAGCAGTGCAAGACAGGGGCGGGAGAACTATGGCTACACCTTC. Its translation is CASSARQGRENYGYTF.

The rearrangement uses TRBV5-1 and TRBJ2-6; the D gene is possibly TRBD2 (5 bases). The V gene's germline CDR1 is SGHRS and CDR2 YFSETQ. V was shortened by 6 bases and J by 1 base, with 17 bases between the two germline ends. This CDR3 region has 17 residues. The CDR3 bases are TGCGCCAGCACCCCATACCCGCCGGGATCTGGGGCCAACGTCCTGACTTTC. Amino acid sequence: CASTPYPPGSGANVLTF.

The rearrangement joins TRBV7-6 to TRBJ2-1, with D unclear. The germline V gene has CDR1 SGHVS and CDR2 FNYEAQ. This CDR3 is 11 amino acids long. Trimming shortened V by 5 bases and J by 4 bases, and 3 bases separated the two germline ends. DNA of the CDR3: TGTGCCAGCAGCCCTTACAATGAGCAGTTCTTC. It encodes CASSPYNEQFF. Together with reference TRBV7-6 and TRBJ2-1, the CDR3 gives the full variable domain: GAGVSQSPRYKVTKRGQDVALRCDPISGHVSLYWYRQALGQGPEFLTYFNYEAQQDKSGLPNDRFSAERPEGSISTLTIQRTEQRDSAMYRCASSPYNEQFFGPGTRLTVL.

CDR3 nucleotides: TGTGCCAGCAGCTTGGGACTAGCGGGGTCTGAGCAGTTCTTC. This codes for CASSLGLAGSEQFF. This chain joins TRBV3-1 (or the pseudogene TRBV3-2) and TRBJ2-1, with 13 positions matching TRBD2. V dropped 5 bases and J dropped 9; count of bases not matched to a gene: 4. In germline, CDR1 is LGHDT, CDR2 YNNKEL (reference sequence). This CDR3 is built from 14 residues.

The rearrangement joins TRBV5-1 to TRBJ1-1, with a possible D match to TRBD1 (5 bases). Per germline, CDR1 SGHRS and CDR2 YFSETQ. The CDR3 has 15 residues. Trimming shortened V by 0 bases and J by 0 bases, and 9 bases separated the two germline ends. The CDR3 sequence: CASSLGDLMNTEAFF. In DNA form, the CDR3 reads TGCGCCAGCAGCTTGGGGGACTTAATGAACACTGAAGCTTTCTTT.

This chain connects TRBV27 to TRBJ2-1, with D perhaps matching TRBD2 (7 bases). Germline CDR1 reads MNHEY; CDR2 reads SMNVEV (reference sequence). Trimming stripped 7 bases from V and 0 bases from J, with 28 bases between. The CDR3 is made up of 20 amino acids. CDR3 sequence: CASTTNAVTGGLSSYNEQFF. For the CDR3, the DNA is TGTGCCAGCACCACCAATGCCGTGACCGGGGGGCTGAGCTCCTACAATGAGCAGTTCTTC.